A selection of T cell receptor beta chains follows, all from one sample in a study of T cells in localized non-small cell lung cancer. Using immunoSEQ multiplex PCR, the repertoire was profiled, and TCRdb retains in-frame clones only, with some absent. This repertoire shows about 72,000 clones, approximately 88% found once; its top ten account for under 1.5%. Sequences were derived from peripheral blood, sampled before any cancer treatment. These receptors all stem from a female donor older than 55 with stage I lung adenocarcinoma. Both conserved end residues are part of each CDR3. D genes are given only for firm matches. Not all rows give a size; the values are once, few, many and, for expanded clones, a class.

v_call: TRBV18
d_call: NA
clone_size: NA
j_call: TRBJ2-7
cdr3_length: 15
cdr3_aa: CASSFQFRQAQALYF
cdr3_nt: TGTGCCAGCTCATTCCAATTCAGACAGGCCCAGGCCTTGTACTTC

v_call: TRBV15
d_call: NA
clone_size: NA
j_call: TRBJ2-7
cdr3_length: 15
cdr3_aa: CATSRSRVGNNEQYF
cdr3_nt: TGTGCCACCAGCAGATCCCGGGTGGGTAACAACGAGCAGTACTTC

v_call: TRBV5-1
d_call: NA
clone_size: NA
j_call: TRBJ1-1
cdr3_length: 14
cdr3_aa: CASSLWGADTEAFF
cdr3_nt: TGCGCCAGCAGCTTGTGGGGGGCGGACACTGAAGCTTTCTTT

v_call: TRBV27
d_call: TRBD1
clone_size: NA
j_call: TRBJ2-7
cdr3_length: 13
cdr3_aa: CATRQGGAYEQYF
cdr3_nt: TGTGCCACAAGACAGGGGGGCGCCTACGAGCAGTACTTC

v_call: TRBV5-5
d_call: TRBD2
clone_size: NA
j_call: TRBJ2-7
cdr3_length: 15
cdr3_aa: CASSLSGLVGHEQYF
cdr3_nt: TGTGCCAGCAGCTTGTCCGGACTAGTCGGGCACGAGCAGTACTTC

v_call: TRBV5-4
d_call: NA
clone_size: NA
j_call: TRBJ1-6
cdr3_length: 16
cdr3_aa: CASSLGPRRANSPLHF
cdr3_nt: TGTGCCAGCAGCTTGGGTCCGCGCAGGGCAAATTCACCCCTCCACTTT

v_call: TRBV7-6
d_call: NA
clone_size: NA
j_call: TRBJ2-6
cdr3_length: 15
cdr3_aa: CASRPLVSGANVLTF
cdr3_nt: TGTGCCAGCAGGCCTTTAGTCTCTGGGGCCAACGTCCTGACTTTC

v_call: TRBV6-1
d_call: NA
clone_size: NA
j_call: TRBJ2-6
cdr3_length: 15
cdr3_aa: CASSLWFSGANVLTF
cdr3_nt: TGTGCCAGCAGTCTCTGGTTCTCTGGGGCCAACGTCCTGACTTTC

v_call: TRBV6-5
d_call: NA
clone_size: NA
j_call: TRBJ2-5
cdr3_length: 13
cdr3_aa: CASSTGDQETQYF
cdr3_nt: TGTGCCAGCAGTACCGGGGACCAAGAGACCCAGTACTTC

v_call: TRBV27
d_call: TRBD1
clone_size: NA
j_call: TRBJ2-2
cdr3_length: 17
cdr3_aa: CASRRPSGGVSTGELFF
cdr3_nt: TGTGCCAGCAGGCGACCCTCAGGGGGCGTTAGCACCGGGGAGCTGTTTTTT

v_call: TRBV5-6
d_call: NA
clone_size: NA
j_call: TRBJ1-2
cdr3_length: 14
cdr3_aa: CASSARGRAYGYTF
cdr3_nt: TGTGCCAGCAGCGCCCGTGGGCGGGCGTATGGCTACACCTTC

v_call: TRBV5-4
d_call: TRBD1
clone_size: NA
j_call: TRBJ2-5
cdr3_length: 14
cdr3_aa: CASSDRTGQETQYF
cdr3_nt: TGTGCCAGCAGCGACCGGACAGGTCAAGAGACCCAGTACTTC

v_call: TRBV28
d_call: NA
clone_size: NA
j_call: TRBJ2-4
cdr3_length: 14
cdr3_aa: CASSLGQAKNIQYF
cdr3_nt: TGTGCCAGCAGTTTGGGGCAAGCCAAAAACATTCAGTACTTC

v_call: TRBV27
d_call: TRBD1
clone_size: once
j_call: TRBJ1-4
cdr3_length: 15
cdr3_aa: CASRSEGGGHEKLFF
cdr3_nt: TGTGCCAGCAGATCCGAAGGGGGCGGACATGAAAAACTGTTTTTT

v_call: TRBV2
d_call: NA
clone_size: NA
j_call: TRBJ2-2
cdr3_length: 14
cdr3_aa: CASSKQQNTGELFF
cdr3_nt: TGTGCCAGCAGTAAGCAGCAAAACACCGGGGAGCTGTTTTTT

v_call: TRBV6-6
d_call: TRBD1
clone_size: NA
j_call: TRBJ2-7
cdr3_length: 15
cdr3_aa: CASSYSPGQGYEQYF
cdr3_nt: TGTGCCAGCAGTTACTCGCCGGGACAGGGCTACGAGCAGTACTTC

v_call: TRBV28
d_call: NA
clone_size: few
j_call: TRBJ2-7
cdr3_length: 12
cdr3_aa: CASSLYQYEQYF
cdr3_nt: TGTGCCAGCAGTCTCTATCAGTACGAGCAGTACTTC

v_call: TRBV6-1
d_call: TRBD2
clone_size: NA
j_call: TRBJ2-7
cdr3_length: 16
cdr3_aa: CASSEGLAGGVYEQYF
cdr3_nt: TGTGCCAGCAGTGAGGGACTAGCGGGAGGAGTCTACGAGCAGTACTTC

v_call: TRBV7-2
d_call: TRBD1
clone_size: NA
j_call: TRBJ1-2
cdr3_length: 14
cdr3_aa: CASSESTGLYGYTF
cdr3_nt: TGTGCCAGCAGCGAGTCGACAGGGCTCTATGGCTACACCTTC

v_call: TRBV2
d_call: NA
clone_size: few
j_call: TRBJ2-1
cdr3_length: 16
cdr3_aa: CASTVDSFAADNEQFF
cdr3_nt: TGTGCCAGCACCGTGGACTCTTTCGCGGCCGACAATGAGCAGTTCTTC

v_call: TRBV11-3
d_call: NA
clone_size: NA
j_call: TRBJ2-1
cdr3_length: 16
cdr3_aa: CASSGGGNYPYNEQFF
cdr3_nt: TGTGCCAGCAGTGGCGGGGGCAATTACCCCTACAATGAGCAGTTCTTC

v_call: TRBV2
d_call: TRBD1
clone_size: NA
j_call: TRBJ2-7
cdr3_length: 12
cdr3_aa: CATRDRFYEQYF
cdr3_nt: TGTGCCACCCGGGACAGATTCTACGAGCAGTACTTC

v_call: TRBV19
d_call: NA
clone_size: NA
j_call: TRBJ2-1
cdr3_length: 14
cdr3_aa: CASSNRGGYNEQFF
cdr3_nt: TGTGCCAGTAGTAACCGGGGTGGATACAATGAGCAGTTCTTC

v_call: TRBV7-9
d_call: NA
clone_size: NA
j_call: TRBJ2-7
cdr3_length: 15
cdr3_aa: CASSLAGQWTYEQYF
cdr3_nt: TGTGCCAGCAGCTTGGCGGGACAGTGGACCTACGAGCAGTACTTC

v_call: TRBV10-2
d_call: TRBD2
clone_size: NA
j_call: TRBJ2-5
cdr3_length: 15
cdr3_aa: CASRSGLAFGETQYF
cdr3_nt: TGCGCCAGCCGGTCGGGACTAGCTTTCGGAGAGACCCAGTACTTC

v_call: TRBV4-2
d_call: TRBD1
clone_size: NA
j_call: TRBJ1-3
cdr3_length: 17
cdr3_aa: CASSQRTGPSSGNTIYF
cdr3_nt: TGTGCCAGCAGCCAAAGGACAGGTCCAAGCTCTGGAAACACCATATATTTT

v_call: TRBV21-1
d_call: NA
clone_size: NA
j_call: TRBJ1-2
cdr3_length: 13
cdr3_aa: CASSKVPGGGYTF
cdr3_nt: TGTGCCAGCAGCAAAGTCCCAGGGGGTGGCTACACCTTC